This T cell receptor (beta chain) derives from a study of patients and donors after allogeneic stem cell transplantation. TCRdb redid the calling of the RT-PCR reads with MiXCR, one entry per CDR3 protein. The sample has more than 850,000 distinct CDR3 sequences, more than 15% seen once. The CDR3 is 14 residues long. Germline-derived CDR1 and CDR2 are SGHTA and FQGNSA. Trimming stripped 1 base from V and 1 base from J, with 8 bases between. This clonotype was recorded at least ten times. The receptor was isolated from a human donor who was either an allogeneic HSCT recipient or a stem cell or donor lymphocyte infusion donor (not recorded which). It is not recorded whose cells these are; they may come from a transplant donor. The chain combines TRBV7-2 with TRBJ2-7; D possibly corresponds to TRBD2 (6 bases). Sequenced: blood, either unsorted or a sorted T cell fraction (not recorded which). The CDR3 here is CASSLEEGSYEQYF. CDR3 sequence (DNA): TGTGCCAGCAGCTTAGAGGAGGGGTCCTACGAGCAGTACTTC.